These T cell receptor beta chains were read from a single sample in a study of blood T cell repertoires in COVID-19. Clones were sequenced by immunoSEQ multiplex PCR, and TCRdb holds only the in-frame ones, with some missing. This sample has just over 650,000 clones, with 85% to 90% found just once. The sequenced material came from peripheral blood. Receptors originate from a woman between 18 and 29 years old with acute or convalescent COVID-19. Both conserved end residues are part of each CDR3. D genes are given only for firm matches. Some rows have no size entry. The others give once, few or many, or a class for an expanded clone.

>TRBJ2-5|TRBD2|TRBV5-1|-
TGCGCCAGCTCCCCTCCTCGGGGGGGCGAAGAGACCCAGTACTTC
CASSPPRGGEETQYF
>TRBJ1-2|-|TRBV5-8|-
TGTGCCAGCAGCCGCCCGTCGCAGTATGGCTACACCTTC
CASSRPSQYGYTF
>TRBJ1-4|-|TRBV7-2|-
TGTGCCAGCAGCTTAGCCCAGGGGAGGGGTGAAAAACTGTTTTTT
CASSLAQGRGEKLFF
>TRBJ2-1|TRBD2|TRBV19|-
TGTGCCCTTAACCAGCGGGGGTGGGTTAATGAGCAGTTCTTC
CALNQRGWVNEQFF
>TRBJ1-1|-|TRBV3-1/TRBV3-2|-
TGTGCCAGCAGCCAGCAGGGGAGCGTCACTGAAGCTTTCTTT
CASSQQGSVTEAFF
>TRBJ1-5|-|TRBV10-3|few
TGTGCCATCAGTGCCCGGGACAACAATCAGCCCCAGCATTTT
CAISARDNNQPQHF
>TRBJ2-1|-|TRBV12-2|-
TGTGCAAGTCGCTGCATGGCGGGGGGGCCGAGGAATGAGCAGTTCTTC
CASRCMAGGPRNEQFF
>TRBJ1-2|-|TRBV12-3/TRBV12-4|-
TGTGCCAGCAAACCCGACTTAATCTATGGCTACACCTTC
CASKPDLIYGYTF
>TRBJ1-1|-|TRBV6-5|-
TGTGCCAGCAGTATAGGACAGATGAACACTGAAGCTTTCTTT
CASSIGQMNTEAFF
>TRBJ2-3|-|TRBV6-2/TRBV6-3|-
TGTGCCAGCAGTTACTCACTCCGGGACAATTCCCGTGCGCAGTATTTT
CASSYSLRDNSRAQYF
>TRBJ1-6|-|TRBV6-5|few
TGTGCCAGCAGAGACAGGTTTAATTCACCCCTCCACTTT
CASRDRFNSPLHF
>TRBJ2-1|TRBD1|TRBV7-6|-
TGTGCCAGCAGCTTACCGGACAGGGGGGGAGACAATGAGCAGTTCTTC
CASSLPDRGGDNEQFF
>TRBJ1-2|-|TRBV25-1|-
TGTGCCAGCAGTGACCCCGGTGAGCACGGCTACACCTTC
CASSDPGEHGYTF
>TRBJ1-1|TRBD1|TRBV15|-
TGTGCCACCAGCAGCGACAGGGATTGGAACACTGAAGCTTTCTTT
CATSSDRDWNTEAFF
>TRBJ1-2|TRBD1|TRBV12-3/TRBV12-4|-
TGTGTTCCAGTAAGGGGGACAGTCTATGGCTACACCTTC
CVPVRGTVYGYTF